This TCR beta chain comes out of a study of cytomegalovirus exposure and HLA in healthy donors. Study-level findings and limits: It was shown in a later analysis that HLA-associated TCR beta chains were more clonally expanded than other, equally common chains. Later on, an analysis showed TCR association rates differing by HLA locus, with DRB1 the most and HLA-C the fewest. Most TCR sequences were rare, but some public TCRs occurred in many donors.

Primers included in the PCR were 60 Vbeta and 13 Jbeta primers. Repertoires were generated with immunoSEQ multiplex PCR, while TCRdb's copy carries only in-frame clones and drops some. Of more than 110,000 clones listed, roughly two thirds are singletons. Note on this clone: Its antigen is as yet unknown.

Germline V gene lookup returns CDR1 MNHEY and CDR2 SVGAGI. The V end lost 6 bases, the J end lost 4 bases, and 12 bases lay between the germline ends. The CDR3 loop spans 13 amino acids. The chain uses TRBV6-5 and TRBJ1-1, with TRBD1 as a possible D gene (5 bases). The specimen sequenced was PBMCs. This TCR came from a human donor in good health. The CDR3 protein is CASRTPGGTEAFF. CDR3 nucleotides: TGTGCCAGCAGAACTCCCGGGGGCACTGAAGCTTTCTTT.